The 9 T cell receptor beta chains reported below all come from one sample, sequenced in a study of Ad26.COV2.S vaccination and SARS-CoV-2 variants. Profiled with immunoSEQ multiplex PCR; TCRdb holds only in-frame clones, not every one. Among 450,000 to 550,000 clones, 85% to 90% were seen once, and the ten largest hold approximately 2.5%. Regarding treatment: around 19 received Ad26.COV2.S at low or high dose, single or two shots; roughly five received placebo; per-sample allocation not given. Day 63 after the first vaccine or placebo injection was the time point for sampling. The sequenced sample was peripheral blood, obtained in a trial of Ad26.COV2.S vaccine versus placebo. Receptor source: a person between 18 and 60 years old who received the Ad26.COV2.S COVID-19 vaccine or a placebo.

The chain carries TRBV5-4 and TRBJ1-1; D is possibly TRBD1 (5 bases). The V end lost 7 bases, the J end lost 5 bases, and 15 bases lay between the germline ends. The germline V gene encodes CDR1 SGHNT and CDR2 YYREEE (reference sequence). This CDR3 spans 13 amino acids. Here the CDR3 reads CASSGPWGTEAFF. DNA for the CDR3: TGTGCCAGCTCTGGCCCCTGGGGGACTGAAGCTTTCTTT.

V and J are TRBV4-3 and TRBJ1-6; a weak D match, TRBD1 (5 bases). The V end was cut by 0 bases, the J end by 6 bases, with 15 bases between. The germline gives CDR1 LGHNA, CDR2 YSLEER. The CDR3 sequence is 17 residues long. The CDR3 loop is CASSQDHRGGGNSPLHF. Written as DNA, the CDR3 is TGCGCCAGCAGCCAAGATCATCGGGGGGGAGGTAATTCACCCCTCCACTTT.

The V call is TRBV28, the J call TRBJ2-7; 9 positions agree with TRBD1. Germline V gives CDR1 MDHEN, CDR2 SYDVKM. The CDR3 has 16 amino acids. With V trimmed by 5 bases and J by 0 bases, 8 bases remained unmatched. CDR3 in amino acids: CASSPTGGQSSYEQYF. The CDR3 DNA reads TGTGCCAGCAGTCCGACAGGGGGACAAAGCTCCTACGAGCAGTACTTC.

This clone was picked up a small number of times. This sequence joins TRBV6-4 and TRBJ2-7, with D hard to call. CDR1 is MRHNA, CDR2 SNTAGT, per germline. This CDR3 has 14 amino acids. V was trimmed by 6 bases and J by 4 bases, leaving 16 bases between them. This CDR3 reads CASRVFPVLYEQYV. CDR3 bases: TGTGCCAGCAGAGTCTTCCCCGTACTTTACGAGCAGTACGTC.

This clone turned up a few times. The V and J genes are TRBV15 and TRBJ1-2, with D unclear. Trimming took off 0 bases at V and 3 bases at J, with 11 bases between the two ends. Germline CDR1 LNHNV, CDR2 YYDKDF (reference sequence). CDR3 length: 15 residues. The CDR3 DNA reads as TGTGCCACCAGCAGAGAGAGGAACGGATACTATGGCTACACCTTC. It codes for CATSRERNGYYGYTF.

The genes are TRBV11-2 and TRBJ1-5, with TRBD1 as a possible D gene (5 bases). CDR1 is SGHAT, CDR2 FQNNGV, per germline. This CDR3 is built from 14 residues. V gave up 5 bases and J gave up 2 bases, with 10 bases separating them. The DNA for the CDR3 is TGTGCCAGCAGCGGGGGTTTTGGCAATCAGCCCCAGCATTTT. It encodes CASSGGFGNQPQHF.

The chain's CDR3 is CASGAGSGRQPQHF. The CDR3 DNA follows: TGTGCCAGCGGGGCAGGGTCTGGTCGACAGCCCCAGCATTTT. This chain links TRBV7-8 with TRBJ1-5; tentative D call: TRBD1 (5 bases). V was trimmed by 8 bases and J by 7 bases, leaving 18 bases between them. CDR1 SGHVS and CDR2 FQNEAQ come from the germline V gene. This CDR3 is 14 amino acids long. Using reference TRBV7-8 and TRBJ1-5 for the parts outside the CDR3, the full variable domain is GAGVSQSPRYKVAKRGQDVALRCDPISGHVSLFWYQQALGQGPEFLTYFQNEAQLDKSGLPSDRFFAERPEGSVSTLKIQRTQQEDSAVYLCASGAGSGRQPQHFGDGTRLSIL.

The gene calls are TRBV11-2 and TRBJ2-7; D is uncertain. The CDR3 is made up of 14 amino acids. Germline CDR1 is SGHAT and CDR2 is FQNNGV. V lost 1 base and J lost 1, with 8 bases in between. In DNA form, the CDR3 reads TGTGCCAGCAGCTTAGTCCCACAGTCCTACGAGCAGTACGTC. Its translation is CASSLVPQSYEQYV.

V usage is TRBV7-8 and J usage is TRBJ2-1; D uncertain. Germline V gene data show CDR1 as SGHVS and CDR2 as FQNEAQ. V dropped 5 bases and J dropped 3 bases, with 14 bases sitting between them. This CDR3 is built from 15 residues. CDR3 in amino acids: CASSPRRNSYNEQFF. Here the CDR3 DNA reads TGTGCCAGCAGCCCCCGTCGGAACAGCTACAATGAGCAGTTCTTC.